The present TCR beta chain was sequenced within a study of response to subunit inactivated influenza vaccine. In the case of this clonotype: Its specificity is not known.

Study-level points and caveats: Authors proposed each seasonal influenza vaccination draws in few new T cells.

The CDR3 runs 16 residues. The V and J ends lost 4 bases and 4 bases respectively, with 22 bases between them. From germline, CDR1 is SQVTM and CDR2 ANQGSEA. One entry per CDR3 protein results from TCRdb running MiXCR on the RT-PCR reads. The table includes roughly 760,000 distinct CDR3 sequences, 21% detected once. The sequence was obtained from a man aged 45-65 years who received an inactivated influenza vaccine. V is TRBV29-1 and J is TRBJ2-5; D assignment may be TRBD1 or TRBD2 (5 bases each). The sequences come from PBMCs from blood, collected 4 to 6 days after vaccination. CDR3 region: CSVGGLGRTLGETQYF. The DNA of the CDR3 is TGCAGCGTTGGAGGGTTGGGGCGGACGTTAGGAGAGACCCAGTACTTC.